This T cell receptor beta chain was captured in a study of shared clonotypes between healthy human individuals. Within Nashville, Tennessee resided all donors, each a Caucasian adult. Source study methods: Filtering differed because ImmunoSEQ produced junction-only sequences that carried no quality scores. The repertoire was sequenced with immunoSEQ multiplex PCR; TCRdb's copy has only in-frame clones and lacks some. That table furnishes V, J and clone size, whereas the DNA furnished D and trimming. Found here are some 470,000 clones, over 65% of them singletons; the top ten hold 10% to 15%. The CDR3 length is 15 residues. Per germline, CDR1 MDHEN and CDR2 SYDVKM. The V segment lost 5 bases and the J segment 3 bases; nucleotides outside the gene matches: 8.

Sequenced input: PBMCs. This chain joins TRBV28 and TRBJ2-7; 9 bases align to TRBD1. The TCR was taken from a woman between 40 and 50 years old in good health. Some clones in this sample may be carry-over from other donors' samples. The CDR3 DNA sequence: TGTGCCAGCAGTCCCCCCGGGACAGGGATCTACGAGCAGTACTTC. Residues: CASSPPGTGIYEQYF.